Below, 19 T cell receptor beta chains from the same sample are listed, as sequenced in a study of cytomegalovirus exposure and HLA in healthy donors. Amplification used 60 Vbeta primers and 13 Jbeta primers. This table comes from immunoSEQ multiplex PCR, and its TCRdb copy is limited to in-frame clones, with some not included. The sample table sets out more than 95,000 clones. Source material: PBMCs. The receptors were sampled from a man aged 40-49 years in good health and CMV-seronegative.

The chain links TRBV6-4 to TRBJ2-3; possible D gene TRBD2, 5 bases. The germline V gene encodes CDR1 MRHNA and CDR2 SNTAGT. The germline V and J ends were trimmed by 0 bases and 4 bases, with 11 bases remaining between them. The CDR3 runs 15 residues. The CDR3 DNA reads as TGTGCCAGCAGTGACTCACGGGAAGGCGCAGATACGCAGTATTTT. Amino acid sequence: CASSDSREGADTQYF.

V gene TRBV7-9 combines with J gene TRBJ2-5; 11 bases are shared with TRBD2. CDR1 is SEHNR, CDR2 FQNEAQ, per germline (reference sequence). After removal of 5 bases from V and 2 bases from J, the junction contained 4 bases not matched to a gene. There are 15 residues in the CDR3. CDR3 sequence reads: CASSRWTSGQETQYF. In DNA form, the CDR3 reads TGTGCCAGCAGCCGATGGACTAGCGGGCAAGAGACCCAGTACTTC.

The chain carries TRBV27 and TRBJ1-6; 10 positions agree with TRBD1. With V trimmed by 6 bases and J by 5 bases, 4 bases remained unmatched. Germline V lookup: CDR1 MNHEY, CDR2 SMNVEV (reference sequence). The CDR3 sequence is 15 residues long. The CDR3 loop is CASRRQGADNSPLHF. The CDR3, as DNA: TGTGCCAGCAGGCGACAGGGGGCCGATAATTCACCCCTCCACTTT.

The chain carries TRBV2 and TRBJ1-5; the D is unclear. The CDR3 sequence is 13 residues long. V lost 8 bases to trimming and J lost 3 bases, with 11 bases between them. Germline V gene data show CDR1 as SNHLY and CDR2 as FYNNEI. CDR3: CASRVGLNQPQHF. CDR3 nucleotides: TGTGCCAGCCGGGTAGGTCTCAATCAGCCCCAGCATTTT.

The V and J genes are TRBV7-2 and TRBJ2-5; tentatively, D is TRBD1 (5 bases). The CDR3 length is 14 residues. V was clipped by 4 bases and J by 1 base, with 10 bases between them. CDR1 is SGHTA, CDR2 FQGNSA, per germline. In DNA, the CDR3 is TGTGCCAGCAGCTCCCTGGACATCCAAGAGACCCAGTACTTC. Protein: CASSSLDIQETQYF.

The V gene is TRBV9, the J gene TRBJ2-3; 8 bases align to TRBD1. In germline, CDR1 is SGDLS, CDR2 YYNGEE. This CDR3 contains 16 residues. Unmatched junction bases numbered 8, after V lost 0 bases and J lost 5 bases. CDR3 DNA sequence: TGTGCCAGCAGCGTAGACAGAACAGGGGGTATAGATACGCAGTATTTT. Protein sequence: CASSVDRTGGIDTQYF.

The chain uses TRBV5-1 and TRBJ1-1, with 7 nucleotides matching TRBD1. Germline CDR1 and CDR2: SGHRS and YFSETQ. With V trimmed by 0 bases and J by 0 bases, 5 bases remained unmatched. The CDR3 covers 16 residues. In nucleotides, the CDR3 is TGCGCCAGCAGCTTGGGACAGGGTTACATGAACACTGAAGCTTTCTTT. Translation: CASSLGQGYMNTEAFF.

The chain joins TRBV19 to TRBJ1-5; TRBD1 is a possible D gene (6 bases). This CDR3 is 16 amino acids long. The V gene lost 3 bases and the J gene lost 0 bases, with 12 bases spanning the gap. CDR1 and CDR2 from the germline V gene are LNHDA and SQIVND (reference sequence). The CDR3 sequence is CASSIRPGDSNQPQHF. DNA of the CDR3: TGTGCCAGTAGTATTCGGCCAGGGGATAGCAATCAGCCCCAGCATTTT.

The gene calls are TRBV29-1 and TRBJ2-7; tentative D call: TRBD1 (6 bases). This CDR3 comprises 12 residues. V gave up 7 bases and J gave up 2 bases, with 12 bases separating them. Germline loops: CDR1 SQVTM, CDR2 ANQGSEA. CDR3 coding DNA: TGCAGCGCCCGGACAGAGACCTACGAGCAGTACTTC. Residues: CSARTETYEQYF.

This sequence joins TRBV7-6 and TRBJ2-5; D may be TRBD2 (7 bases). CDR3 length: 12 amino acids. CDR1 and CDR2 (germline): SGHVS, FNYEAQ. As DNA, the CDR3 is TGTGCAACGGCGGGGGCTCGAGAGACCCAGTACTTC. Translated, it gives CATAGARETQYF.

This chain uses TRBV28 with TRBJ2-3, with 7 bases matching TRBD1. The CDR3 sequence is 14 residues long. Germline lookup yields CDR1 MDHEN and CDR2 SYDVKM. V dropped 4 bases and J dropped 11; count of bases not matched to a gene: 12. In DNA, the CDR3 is TGTGCCAGCAGTTCCCGACAGGGACATTATGGGCAGTATTTT. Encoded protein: CASSSRQGHYGQYF.

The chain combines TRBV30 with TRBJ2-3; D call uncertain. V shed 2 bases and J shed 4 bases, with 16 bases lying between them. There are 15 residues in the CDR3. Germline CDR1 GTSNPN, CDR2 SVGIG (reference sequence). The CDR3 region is CAWSLGSGGPDTQYF. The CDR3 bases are TGTGCCTGGAGTCTAGGATCCGGCGGTCCAGATACGCAGTATTTT.

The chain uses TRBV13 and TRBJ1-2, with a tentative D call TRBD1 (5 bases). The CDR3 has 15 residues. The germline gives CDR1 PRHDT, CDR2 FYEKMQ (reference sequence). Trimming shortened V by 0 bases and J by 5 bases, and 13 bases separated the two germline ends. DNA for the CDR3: TGTGCCAGCAGCTTAGGTAACCGGGACTTGTATGGCTACACCTTC. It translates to CASSLGNRDLYGYTF.

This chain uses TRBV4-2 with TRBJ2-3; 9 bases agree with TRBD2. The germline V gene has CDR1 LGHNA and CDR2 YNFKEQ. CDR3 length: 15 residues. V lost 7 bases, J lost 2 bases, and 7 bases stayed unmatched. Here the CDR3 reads CASTTLAGATDTQYF. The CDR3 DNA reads TGTGCCAGCACCACCTTAGCGGGGGCCACAGATACGCAGTATTTT.

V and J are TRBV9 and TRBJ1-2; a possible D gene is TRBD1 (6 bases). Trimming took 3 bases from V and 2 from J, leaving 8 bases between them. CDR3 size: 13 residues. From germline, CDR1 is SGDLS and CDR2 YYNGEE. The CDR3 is CASSATGNYGYTF. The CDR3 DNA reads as TGTGCCAGCAGCGCCACAGGGAACTATGGCTACACCTTC.

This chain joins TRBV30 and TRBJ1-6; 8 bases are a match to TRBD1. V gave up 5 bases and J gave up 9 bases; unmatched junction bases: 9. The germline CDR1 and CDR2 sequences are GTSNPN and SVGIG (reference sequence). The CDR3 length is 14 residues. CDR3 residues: CAWGRQGIASPLHF. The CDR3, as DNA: TGTGCCTGGGGCCGACAGGGGATAGCTTCACCCCTCCACTTT.

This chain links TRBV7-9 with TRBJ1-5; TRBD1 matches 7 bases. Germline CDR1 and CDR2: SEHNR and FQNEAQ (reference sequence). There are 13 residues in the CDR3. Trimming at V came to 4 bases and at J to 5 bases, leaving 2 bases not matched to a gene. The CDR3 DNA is TGTGCCAGCAGCTCCGACAGGGATCAGCCCCAGCATTTT. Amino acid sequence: CASSSDRDQPQHF.

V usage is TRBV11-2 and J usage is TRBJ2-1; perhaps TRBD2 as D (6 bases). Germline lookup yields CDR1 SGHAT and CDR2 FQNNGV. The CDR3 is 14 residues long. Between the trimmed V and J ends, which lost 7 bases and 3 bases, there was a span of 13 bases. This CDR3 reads CASIPRGVYNEQFF. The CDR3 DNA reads TGTGCCAGCATCCCCCGCGGGGTCTACAATGAGCAGTTCTTC.

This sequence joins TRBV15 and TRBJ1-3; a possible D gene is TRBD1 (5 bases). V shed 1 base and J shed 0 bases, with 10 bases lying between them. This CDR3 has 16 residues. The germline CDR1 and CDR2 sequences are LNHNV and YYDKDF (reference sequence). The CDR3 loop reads CATSRVQANSGNTIYF. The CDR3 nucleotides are TGTGCCACCAGCAGAGTACAGGCAAACTCTGGAAACACCATATATTTT.